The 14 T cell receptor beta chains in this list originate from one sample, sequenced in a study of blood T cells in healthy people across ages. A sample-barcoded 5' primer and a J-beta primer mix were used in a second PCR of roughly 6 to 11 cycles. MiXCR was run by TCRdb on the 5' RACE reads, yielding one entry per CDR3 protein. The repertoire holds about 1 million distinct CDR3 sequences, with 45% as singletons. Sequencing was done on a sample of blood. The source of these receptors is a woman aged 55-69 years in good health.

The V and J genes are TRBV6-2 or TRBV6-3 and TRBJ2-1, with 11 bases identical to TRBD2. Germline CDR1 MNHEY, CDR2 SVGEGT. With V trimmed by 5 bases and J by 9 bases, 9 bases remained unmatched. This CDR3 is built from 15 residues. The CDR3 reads CASSLRLAGGSEQFF. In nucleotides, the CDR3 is TGTGCCAGCAGTCTCAGGCTAGCGGGAGGTTCTGAGCAGTTCTTC.

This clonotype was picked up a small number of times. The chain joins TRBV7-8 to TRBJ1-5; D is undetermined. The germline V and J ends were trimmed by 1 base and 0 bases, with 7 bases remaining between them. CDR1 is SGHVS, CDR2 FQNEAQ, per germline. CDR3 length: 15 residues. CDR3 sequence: CASSLGALSNQPQHF. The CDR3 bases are TGTGCCAGCAGCTTAGGGGCACTTAGCAATCAGCCCCAGCATTTT.

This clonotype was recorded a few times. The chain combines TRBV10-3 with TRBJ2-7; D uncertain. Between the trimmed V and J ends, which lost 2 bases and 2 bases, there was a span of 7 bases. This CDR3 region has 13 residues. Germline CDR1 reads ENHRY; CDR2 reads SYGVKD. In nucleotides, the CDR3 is TGTGCCATCAGTGAGGACGGTGCCTACGAGCAGTACTTC. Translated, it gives CAISEDGAYEQYF.

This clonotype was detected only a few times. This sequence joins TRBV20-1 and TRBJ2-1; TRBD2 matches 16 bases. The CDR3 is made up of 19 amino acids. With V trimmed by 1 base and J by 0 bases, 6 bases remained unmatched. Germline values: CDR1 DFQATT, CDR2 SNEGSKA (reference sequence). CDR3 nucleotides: TGCAGTGCTAGAGTGGGACTAGCGGGAGGGCCAGGCTCCTACAATGAGCAGTTCTTC. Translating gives CSARVGLAGGPGSYNEQFF.

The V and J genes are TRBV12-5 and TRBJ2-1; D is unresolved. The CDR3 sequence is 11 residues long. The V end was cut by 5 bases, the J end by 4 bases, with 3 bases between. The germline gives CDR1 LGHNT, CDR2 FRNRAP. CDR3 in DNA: TGTGCTAGTGGTCTATACAATGAGCAGTTCTTC. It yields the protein CASGLYNEQFF. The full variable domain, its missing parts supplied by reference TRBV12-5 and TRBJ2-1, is DARVTQTPRHKVTEMGQEVTMRCQPILGHNTVFWYRQTMMQGLELLAYFRNRAPLDDSGMPKDRFSAEMPDATLATLKIQPSEPRDSAVYFCASGLYNEQFFGPGTRLTVL.

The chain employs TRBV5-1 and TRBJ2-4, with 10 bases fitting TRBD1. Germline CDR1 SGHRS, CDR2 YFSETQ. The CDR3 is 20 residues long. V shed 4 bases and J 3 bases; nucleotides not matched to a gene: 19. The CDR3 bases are TGCGCCAGCAGCCGAACCTTCGGGACAGGGGTCGGAGTTGGCAAAAACATTCAGTACTTC. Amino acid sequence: CASSRTFGTGVGVGKNIQYF.

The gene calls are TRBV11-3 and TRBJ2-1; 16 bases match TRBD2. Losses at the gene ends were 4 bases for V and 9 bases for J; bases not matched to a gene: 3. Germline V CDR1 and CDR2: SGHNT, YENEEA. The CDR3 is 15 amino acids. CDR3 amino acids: CASSWGLAGGPEQFF. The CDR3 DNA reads TGTGCCAGCAGCTGGGGACTAGCGGGAGGGCCTGAGCAGTTCTTC.

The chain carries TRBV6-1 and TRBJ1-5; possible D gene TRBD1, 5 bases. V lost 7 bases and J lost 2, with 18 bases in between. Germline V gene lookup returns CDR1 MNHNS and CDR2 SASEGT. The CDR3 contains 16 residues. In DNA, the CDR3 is TGTGCCAGCACCCTAGGGGCAGGGACCGGCAATCAGCCCCAGCATTTT. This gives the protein CASTLGAGTGNQPQHF.

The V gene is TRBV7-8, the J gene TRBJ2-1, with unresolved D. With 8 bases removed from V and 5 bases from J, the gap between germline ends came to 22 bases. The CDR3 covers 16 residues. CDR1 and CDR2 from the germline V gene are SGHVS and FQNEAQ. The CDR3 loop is CASRSFGESGDNEQFF. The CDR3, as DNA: TGTGCCAGCCGTTCTTTCGGAGAATCTGGGGACAATGAGCAGTTCTTC.

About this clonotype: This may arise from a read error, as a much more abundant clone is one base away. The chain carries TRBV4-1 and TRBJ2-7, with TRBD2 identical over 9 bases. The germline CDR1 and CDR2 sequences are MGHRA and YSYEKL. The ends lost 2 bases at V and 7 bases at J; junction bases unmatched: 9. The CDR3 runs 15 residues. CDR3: CASSQPGLAANEQYF. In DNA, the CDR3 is TGCGCCAGCAGCCAACCGGGACTAGCAGCCAATGAGCAGTACTTC.

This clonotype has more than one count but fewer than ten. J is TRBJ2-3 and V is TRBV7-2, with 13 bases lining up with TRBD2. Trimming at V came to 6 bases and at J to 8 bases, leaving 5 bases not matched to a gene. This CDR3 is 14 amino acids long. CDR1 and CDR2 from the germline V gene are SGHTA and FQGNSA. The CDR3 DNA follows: TGTGCCAGCAGGCGGGGACTAGCGGGGAGTACGCAGTATTTT. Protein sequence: CASRRGLAGSTQYF.

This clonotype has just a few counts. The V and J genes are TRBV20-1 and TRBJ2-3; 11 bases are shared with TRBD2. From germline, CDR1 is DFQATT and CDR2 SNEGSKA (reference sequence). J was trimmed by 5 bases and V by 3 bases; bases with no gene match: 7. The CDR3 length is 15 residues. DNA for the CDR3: TGCAGTGCTAGGGAGACTAGCGGGACCCGAGATACGCAGTATTTT. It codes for CSARETSGTRDTQYF.

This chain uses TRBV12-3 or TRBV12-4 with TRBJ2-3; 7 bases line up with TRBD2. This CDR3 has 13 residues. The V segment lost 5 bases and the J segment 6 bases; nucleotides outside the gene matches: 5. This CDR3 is CASSREGLDTQYF. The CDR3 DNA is TGTGCCAGCAGTAGGGAGGGTTTGGATACGCAGTATTTT.

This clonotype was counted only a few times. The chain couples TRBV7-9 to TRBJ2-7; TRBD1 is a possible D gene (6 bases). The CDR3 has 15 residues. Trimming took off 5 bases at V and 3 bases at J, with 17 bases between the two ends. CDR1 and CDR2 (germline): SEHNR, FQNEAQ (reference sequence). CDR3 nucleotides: TGTGCCAGCAGCCCTCCATCTGGCAGGGGCTACGAGCAGTACTTC. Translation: CASSPPSGRGYEQYF.